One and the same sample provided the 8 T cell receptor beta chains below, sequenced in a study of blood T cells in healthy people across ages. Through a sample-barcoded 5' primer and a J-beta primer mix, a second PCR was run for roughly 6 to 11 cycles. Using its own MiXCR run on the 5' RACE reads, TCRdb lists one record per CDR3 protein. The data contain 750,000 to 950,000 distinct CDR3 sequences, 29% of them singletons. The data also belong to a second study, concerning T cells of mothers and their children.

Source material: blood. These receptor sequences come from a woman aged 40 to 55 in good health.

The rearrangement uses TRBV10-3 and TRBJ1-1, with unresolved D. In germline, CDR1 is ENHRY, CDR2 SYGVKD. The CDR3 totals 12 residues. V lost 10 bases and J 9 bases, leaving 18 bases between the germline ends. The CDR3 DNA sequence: TGTGCCACCAGAGAGGAAGGGAACAAAGCTTTCTTT. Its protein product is CATREEGNKAFF.

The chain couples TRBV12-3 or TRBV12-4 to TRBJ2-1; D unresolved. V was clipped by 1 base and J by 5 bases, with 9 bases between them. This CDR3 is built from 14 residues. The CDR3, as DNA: TGTGCCAGCAGTTTAGAGGTCCCTAACAATGAGCAGTTCTTC. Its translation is CASSLEVPNNEQFF.

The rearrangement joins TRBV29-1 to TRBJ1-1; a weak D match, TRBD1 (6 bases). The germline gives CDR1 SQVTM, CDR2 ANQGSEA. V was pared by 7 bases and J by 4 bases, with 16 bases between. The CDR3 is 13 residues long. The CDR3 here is CSARGGWGTEAFF. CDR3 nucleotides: TGCAGCGCCAGGGGAGGATGGGGCACTGAAGCTTTCTTT.

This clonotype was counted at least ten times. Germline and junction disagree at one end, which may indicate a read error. The CDR3 DNA reads TGCGCCAGCAGCTCCAGGGGAGGGGAGGCCTATGAGCAGTACTTC. Its protein product is CASSSRGGEAYEQYF. The chain has TRBV5-1 and TRBJ2-7; TRBD2 is a possible D gene (7 bases). CDR1 SGHRS and CDR2 YFSETQ come from the germline V gene. This CDR3 is built from 15 residues.

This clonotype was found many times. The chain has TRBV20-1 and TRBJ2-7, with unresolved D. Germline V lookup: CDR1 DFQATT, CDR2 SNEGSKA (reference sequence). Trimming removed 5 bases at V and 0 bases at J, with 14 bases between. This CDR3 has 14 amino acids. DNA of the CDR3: TGCAGTGCTCCCTGGCAGTCCAGCTCCTACGAGCAGTACTTC. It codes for CSAPWQSSSYEQYF.

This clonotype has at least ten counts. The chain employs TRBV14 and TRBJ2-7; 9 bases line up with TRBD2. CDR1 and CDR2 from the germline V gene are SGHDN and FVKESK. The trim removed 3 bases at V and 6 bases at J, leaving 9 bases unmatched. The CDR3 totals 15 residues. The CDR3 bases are TGTGCCAGCAGCCATCCTCTAGCGGGGCTTAGCGAGCAGTACTTC. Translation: CASSHPLAGLSEQYF. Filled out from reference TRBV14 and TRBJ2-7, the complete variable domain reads EAGVTQFPSHSVIEKGQTVTLRCDPISGHDNLYWYRRVMGKEIKFLLHFVKESKQDESGMPNNRFLAERTGGTYSTLKVQPAELEDSGVYFCASSHPLAGLSEQYFGPGTRLTVT.

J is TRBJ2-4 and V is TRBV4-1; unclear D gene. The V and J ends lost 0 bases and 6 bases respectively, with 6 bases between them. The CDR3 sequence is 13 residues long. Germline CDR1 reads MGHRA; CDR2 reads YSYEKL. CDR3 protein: CASSQDPRNIQYF. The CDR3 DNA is TGCGCCAGCAGCCAAGATCCTAGAAACATTCAGTACTTC.

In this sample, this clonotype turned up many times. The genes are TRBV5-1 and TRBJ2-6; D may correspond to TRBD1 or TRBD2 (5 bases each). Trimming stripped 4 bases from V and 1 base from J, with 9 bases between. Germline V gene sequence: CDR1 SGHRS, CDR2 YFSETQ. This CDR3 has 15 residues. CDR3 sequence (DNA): TGCGCCAGCAGCCGGGACCTATCTGGGGCCAACGTCCTGACTTTC. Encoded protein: CASSRDLSGANVLTF.